A single T cell receptor (beta chain) is shown here with its context. Its matching antigen is unknown. This sample stems from a study of OX40 agonist ivuxolimab in advanced cancers. Study-wide results and limits: In CD8+ T cells, expanded clones were on average more numerous than in CD4+. Both CD4+ and CD8+ T cell populations in blood had undergone clonal expansion by week 6 at 0.1 to 3.0 mg/kg.

Clones were read by immunoSEQ multiplex PCR, and TCRdb kept only the in-frame ones, dropping some. The sample has fewer than 50,000 clones, roughly nine tenths seen once; the top ten hold approximately 28%. With autoimmune disease history or systemic immunosuppression, patients were excluded. The CDR3 has 18 residues. The material was CD4+ or CD8+ T cells sorted from blood, obtained in a trial of the OX40 agonist ivuxolimab. This TCR came from an adult with an advanced solid tumor such as melanoma, head and neck, liver or kidney cancer. The chain is built from TRBV21-1 and TRBJ1-1; the D call TRBD1 from the table was never checked on the DNA. TRBV21-1 is described as a pseudogene. The CDR3 coding sequence is TGTGCCAGCAGCAAAGGGGATGGGGACAGTCTCATGAACACTGAAGCTTTCTTT. Residues: CASSKGDGDSLMNTEAFF.